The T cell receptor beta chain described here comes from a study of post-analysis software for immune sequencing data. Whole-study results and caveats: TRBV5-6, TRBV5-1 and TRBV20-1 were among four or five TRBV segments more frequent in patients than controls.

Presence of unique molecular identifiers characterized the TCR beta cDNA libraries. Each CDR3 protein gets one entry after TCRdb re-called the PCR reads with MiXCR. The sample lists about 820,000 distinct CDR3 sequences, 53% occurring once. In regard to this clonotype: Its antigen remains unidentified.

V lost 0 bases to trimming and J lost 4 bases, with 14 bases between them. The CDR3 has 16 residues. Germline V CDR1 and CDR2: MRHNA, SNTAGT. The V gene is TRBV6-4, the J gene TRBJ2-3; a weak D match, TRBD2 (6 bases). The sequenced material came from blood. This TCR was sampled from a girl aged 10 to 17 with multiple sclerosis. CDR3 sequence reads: CASSDSLARGPDTQYF. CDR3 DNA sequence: TGTGCCAGCAGTGACTCGCTAGCGAGAGGCCCAGATACGCAGTATTTT.